The sequence of this TCR beta chain was determined in a study of cytomegalovirus exposure and HLA in healthy donors. Overall study results and limits: The listing of 150 to 200 TCR beta chains classed them as cytomegalovirus-associated.

With V trimmed by 4 bases and J by 5 bases, 4 bases remained unmatched. CDR1 MGHRA and CDR2 YSYEKL come from the germline V gene. This CDR3 spans 15 amino acids. In its sample, this clone was seen once. What it binds is not known. The PCR made use of 60 Vbeta and 13 Jbeta primers. The method was immunoSEQ multiplex PCR; TCRdb's version includes in-frame clones alone and lacks a portion of them. The data show 150,000 to 200,000 clones, 65% to 85% seen once. The source is a man aged 60-69 years in good health and CMV-seronegative. J is TRBJ2-5 and V is TRBV4-1, with 13 bases lining up with TRBD2. The specimen was PBMCs. The CDR3 sequence is CASSPGLAGVETQYF. In nucleotides, the CDR3 is TGCGCCAGCAGCCCCGGACTAGCGGGGGTTGAGACCCAGTACTTC.